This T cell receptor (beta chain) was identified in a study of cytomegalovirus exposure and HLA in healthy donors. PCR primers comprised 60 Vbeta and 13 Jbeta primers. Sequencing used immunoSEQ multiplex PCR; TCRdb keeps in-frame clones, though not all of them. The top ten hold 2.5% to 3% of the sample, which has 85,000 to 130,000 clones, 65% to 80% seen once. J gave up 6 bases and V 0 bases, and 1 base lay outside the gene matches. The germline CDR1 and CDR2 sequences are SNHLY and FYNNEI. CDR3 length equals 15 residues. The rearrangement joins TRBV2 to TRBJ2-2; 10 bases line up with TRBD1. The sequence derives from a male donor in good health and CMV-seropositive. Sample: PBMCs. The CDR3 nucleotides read TGTGCCAGCAGTGAAGCGGACAGGGGGGCCGGGGAGCTGTTTTTT. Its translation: CASSEADRGAGELFF.